The 29 T cell receptor beta chains below were found in one sample sequenced in a study of beta chain features in type 1 diabetes (dated by TCRdb to the late 2010s). What the study reported, not specific to this receptor: In all four CD4+ subsets, TCRB CDR3 length was moderately but significantly shorter in type 1 diabetes patients.

Library method: the immunoSEQ multiplex PCR assay. The entire amount of isolated RNA was reverse transcribed using the High Capacity cDNA Reverse Transcription Kit, so the sequenced TCRB transcripts were expressed ones. The table was pulled from immuneACCESS by TCRdb, which kept in-frame rearrangements only. Such tables lose some clones; where checked, under half of the loss comes from unresolved V genes, and the rest has no known cause. A total of around 710,000 clones appear in this sample, 9.5% to 15% of them only once. The ten most abundant clones make up approximately 0.11% of the sample. Antigens of these TCRs are unknown. The material sequenced was naive CD4+ T cells from blood. This specimen's cell subset or site label, interpreted: true naive CD4+ T cells. These receptors came from a man aged 30-40 years with type 1 diabetes.

The chain combines TRBV6-6 with TRBJ2-2; D possibly corresponds to TRBD1 (7 bases). The germline gives CDR1 MNHNY, CDR2 SVGAGI (reference sequence). The CDR3 is 16 amino acids. The V and J ends lost 4 bases and 1 base respectively, with 13 bases between them. CDR3 nucleotide sequence: TGTGCCAGCAGTTTCCCAGGGGGACTGAACACCGGGGAGCTGTTTTTT. Its translation: CASSFPGGLNTGELFF.

Only a few counts were recorded for this clone. V is TRBV6-1 and J is TRBJ2-5; TRBD1 agrees at 10 bases. V was clipped by 8 bases and J by 1 base; unmatched bases: 4. The CDR3 runs to 14 residues. Germline CDR1 reads MNHNS; CDR2 reads SASEGT. The CDR3 DNA is TGTGCCAGCCACTGGACAGGGGGCCAAGAGACCCAGTACTTC. It yields the protein CASHWTGGQETQYF.

This sequence joins TRBV7-9 and TRBJ1-2; 10 nucleotides agree with TRBD1. V lost 7 bases and J lost 8; bases outside the gene matches: 10. CDR3 length: 14 amino acids. Germline lookup yields CDR1 SEHNR and CDR2 FQNEAQ (reference sequence). CDR3 sequence reads: CASKLGTGVLGYTF. CDR3 sequence (DNA): TGTGCCAGCAAGTTGGGGACAGGGGTTCTCGGCTACACCTTC.

The chain links TRBV23-1 to TRBJ2-3; the match to TRBD2 covers 9 bases. TRBV23-1 is treated as an ORF (open reading frame) with a function not yet certain. Losses at the gene ends were 7 bases for V and 5 bases for J; bases not matched to a gene: 10. The CDR3 covers 15 residues. CDR3 nucleotides: TGCGCCAGCACTCGGCTAGCGGGGTCGGAAGATACGCAGTATTTT. This codes for CASTRLAGSEDTQYF.

The rearrangement uses TRBV29-1 and TRBJ2-4, with no clear D. The CDR3 covers 12 residues. Germline values: CDR1 SQVTM, CDR2 ANQGSEA. V lost 3 bases and J 8 bases, leaving 11 bases between the germline ends. The CDR3 sequence is CSVEDPSDIQYF. CDR3 coding DNA: TGCAGCGTTGAGGACCCCTCGGACATTCAGTACTTC. The full variable domain, completed using reference TRBV29-1 and TRBJ2-4, is SAVISQKPSRDICQRGTSLTIQCQVDSQVTMMFWYRQQPGQSLTLIATANQGSEATYESGFVIDKFPISRPNLTFSTLTVSNMSPEDSSIYLCSVEDPSDIQYFGAGTRLSVL.

This clone has only a few counts. The V and J genes are TRBV14 and TRBJ1-2; perhaps TRBD1 as D (5 bases). This CDR3 region has 13 residues. Between the trimmed V and J ends, which lost 1 base and 4 bases, there was a span of 7 bases. The germline V gene has CDR1 SGHDN and CDR2 FVKESK. DNA for the CDR3: TGTGCCAGCAGCCAAGGACAGTCCTATGGCTACACCTTC. Encoded protein: CASSQGQSYGYTF.

The chain uses TRBV29-1 and TRBJ1-2; TRBD1 matches 7 bases. The CDR3 totals 13 residues. The germline V gene has CDR1 SQVTM and CDR2 ANQGSEA. V dropped 6 bases and J dropped 8; count of bases not matched to a gene: 12. The CDR3 reads CSVTGPRDGGYTF. The CDR3 nucleotides are TGCAGCGTGACAGGGCCCAGGGACGGCGGCTACACCTTC.

This clone was observed a handful of times. The genes are TRBV7-2 and TRBJ1-4; no definite D call. The V end lost 5 bases, the J end lost 0 bases, and 7 bases lay between the germline ends. The CDR3 runs 14 residues. Germline V gene sequence: CDR1 SGHTA, CDR2 FQGNSA. CDR3 in amino acids: CASSLGTTNEKLFF. CDR3 nucleotide sequence: TGTGCCAGCAGCCTTGGAACAACTAATGAAAAACTGTTTTTT.

This clone appeared a few times. The rearrangement uses TRBV4-1 and TRBJ1-3; D ambiguous. The CDR3 sequence is 13 residues long. The V gene lost 2 bases and the J gene lost 4 bases, with 6 bases spanning the gap. Germline V gene lookup returns CDR1 MGHRA and CDR2 YSYEKL. CDR3 in amino acids: CASSQSAGNTIYF. The CDR3, as DNA: TGCGCCAGCAGCCAATCTGCGGGAAACACCATATATTTT.

The chain couples TRBV29-1 to TRBJ2-7; D remains ambiguous. CDR3 size: 13 residues. The V end was cut by 5 bases, the J end by 0 bases, with 11 bases between. CDR1 and CDR2 from the germline V gene are SQVTM and ANQGSEA. The CDR3 nucleotides read TGCAGCGTTACCGGACGGACCTCCTACGAGCAGTACTTC. Its protein is CSVTGRTSYEQYF.

The gene calls are TRBV18 and TRBJ2-1; 8 bases fit TRBD1. From germline, CDR1 is KGHSH and CDR2 LQKENI. V trimming: 0 bases; J trimming: 7 bases; junction bases outside the gene matches: 8. The CDR3 is made up of 16 amino acids. DNA for the CDR3: TGTGCCAGCTCACCACCGAGGGGACAGGAAGGGAATGAGCAGTTCTTC. Translation gives CASSPPRGQEGNEQFF.

This clone showed up just a few times. The chain employs TRBV6-5 and TRBJ2-7, with 11 bases aligning to TRBD2. Germline V CDR1 and CDR2: MNHEY, SVGAGI. Unmatched junction bases numbered 6, after V lost 4 bases and J lost 4 bases. The CDR3 extends over 15 amino acids. The CDR3, as DNA: TGTGCCAGCAGTTCCTCTAGCGGGGGGCGGTACGAGCAGTACTTC. Encoded protein: CASSSSSGGRYEQYF.

This clone has more than one count but fewer than ten. This chain joins TRBV11-2 and TRBJ1-2; TRBD1 matches 8 bases. This CDR3 region has 15 residues. Trimming at V came to 2 bases and at J to 9 bases, leaving 11 bases not matched to a gene. Germline V gene data show CDR1 as SGHAT and CDR2 as FQNNGV. CDR3 loop: CASSLNTGQGFRYTF. The CDR3, as DNA: TGTGCCAGCAGCTTAAATACCGGACAGGGATTTCGCTACACCTTC. Looking up the rest from reference TRBV11-2 and TRBJ1-2 gives the full variable domain: EAGVAQSPRYKIIEKRQSVAFWCNPISGHATLYWYQQILGQGPKLLIQFQNNGVVDDSQLPKDRFSAERLKGVDSTLKIQPAKLEDSAVYLCASSLNTGQGFRYTFGSGTRLTVV.

V gene TRBV29-1 combines with J gene TRBJ2-1, with no clear D. This CDR3 is 14 amino acids long. In germline, CDR1 is SQVTM, CDR2 ANQGSEA. Trimming stripped 4 bases from V and 7 bases from J, with 17 bases between. The CDR3 sequence: CSVGWWARQNEQFF. CDR3 nucleotide sequence: TGCAGCGTTGGATGGTGGGCCCGGCAGAATGAGCAGTTCTTC.

This clone was observed a handful of times. The chain combines TRBV5-1 with TRBJ2-3, with 11 positions matching TRBD1. V lost 4 bases and J lost 5; bases outside the gene matches: 3. Germline assignment: CDR1 SGHRS and CDR2 YFSETQ. The CDR3 loop spans 14 amino acids. The chain's CDR3 is CASSGQGARDTQYF. The CDR3, as DNA: TGCGCCAGCAGCGGACAGGGGGCGCGAGATACGCAGTATTTT.

This clone was picked up a small number of times. The DNA of the CDR3 is TGTGCCAGCAGCTTAACCAGGATGAACTCGTTCTTC. Translating gives CASSLTRMNSFF. The chain uses TRBV7-2 and TRBJ2-1; D remains ambiguous. The length of the CDR3 is 12 residues. Germline V gives CDR1 SGHTA, CDR2 FQGNSA. V was trimmed by 2 bases and J by 15 bases, leaving 14 bases between them.

As concerns this clone: Germline is not matched at one junction end, which may reflect a read error. V usage is TRBV7-2 and J usage is TRBJ2-5, with unresolved D. This CDR3 has 9 residues. Germline V gives CDR1 SGHTA, CDR2 FQGNSA. The CDR3 DNA reads as TGTGCCAGCAGCCTCACCCGCAACTTC. Amino acid sequence: CASSLTRNF.

V usage is TRBV4-2 and J usage is TRBJ1-4, with a weak D call TRBD1 (5 bases). V lost 4 bases to trimming and J lost 7 bases, with 16 bases between them. The CDR3 length is 15 residues. Germline loops: CDR1 LGHNA, CDR2 YNFKEQ. The CDR3 coding sequence is TGTGCCAGCAGCCGACCGGGGGAGGGTGTTGAAAAACTGTTTTTT. Translation: CASSRPGEGVEKLFF.

This clone has just a few counts. In DNA, the CDR3 is TGCAGCGCCGGGACAGGGAACGAGCAGTACTTC. Translation gives CSAGTGNEQYF. V and J are TRBV29-1 and TRBJ2-7, with 9 bases aligning to TRBD1. V shed 7 bases and J 5 bases; nucleotides not matched to a gene: 3. The CDR3 extends over 11 amino acids. Germline assignment: CDR1 SQVTM and CDR2 ANQGSEA.

V usage is TRBV7-2 and J usage is TRBJ1-5; 8 bases line up with TRBD1. Germline values: CDR1 SGHTA, CDR2 FQGNSA. This CDR3 is built from 15 residues. V shed 5 bases, J shed 9 bases, and the junction held 12 bases outside the gene matches. CDR3 residues: CASSALTGAEGPQHF. As DNA, the CDR3 is TGTGCCAGCAGCGCCCTGACAGGGGCAGAGGGGCCCCAGCATTTT.

J is TRBJ1-1 and V is TRBV29-1; possible D gene TRBD1, 5 bases. CDR3 length: 14 amino acids. Looked up from germline, CDR1 is SQVTM and CDR2 is ANQGSEA. V shed 4 bases and J shed 0 bases, with 12 bases lying between them. The CDR3 spells CSVGADRMNTEAFF. The CDR3 DNA reads as TGCAGCGTTGGGGCAGACAGAATGAACACTGAAGCTTTCTTT.

This clone has just a few counts. The rearrangement joins TRBV4-3 to TRBJ2-7; 9 bases fit TRBD2. Unmatched junction bases numbered 15, after V lost 0 bases and J lost 6 bases. CDR3 length: 18 amino acids. Germline loops: CDR1 LGHNA, CDR2 YSLEER. This chain's CDR3 is CASSQDPAGLAGSLEQYF. The CDR3 DNA is TGCGCCAGCAGCCAAGACCCCGCGGGGCTAGCGGGGAGCCTCGAGCAGTACTTC.

This clone showed up just a few times. This chain connects TRBV9 to TRBJ2-7; 7 bases are a match to TRBD1. V trimming: 1 base; J trimming: 6 bases; junction bases outside the gene matches: 1. Germline values: CDR1 SGDLS, CDR2 YYNGEE. The CDR3 is 12 residues long. CDR3 in amino acids: CASSVPGGEQYF. The CDR3, as DNA: TGTGCCAGCAGCGTACCAGGGGGCGAGCAGTACTTC.

This clone was observed a few times. The rearrangement joins TRBV27 to TRBJ1-1, with unresolved D. Germline-derived CDR1 and CDR2 are MNHEY and SMNVEV (reference sequence). CDR3 length: 12 amino acids. The V and J ends lost 4 bases and 7 bases respectively, with 10 bases between them. CDR3 sequence (DNA): TGTGCCAGCAGTTCAACCGGTTTTGAAGCTTTCTTT. Protein product: CASSSTGFEAFF.

Only a few counts were recorded for this clone. V and J are TRBV15 and TRBJ1-2; tentatively, D is TRBD1 (5 bases). V dropped 2 bases and J dropped 0 bases, with 7 bases sitting between them. Germline values: CDR1 LNHNV, CDR2 YYDKDF (reference sequence). The CDR3 is 14 residues long. CDR3 residues: CATSRQGANYGYTF. The CDR3 bases are TGTGCCACCAGCAGACAGGGAGCTAACTATGGCTACACCTTC.

In this sample, this clone turned up a few times. The chain joins TRBV6-5 to TRBJ1-5; D remains unclear. Germline values: CDR1 MNHEY, CDR2 SVGAGI. The CDR3 covers 15 residues. V was pared by 6 bases and J by 0 bases, with 12 bases between. This CDR3 is CASSRTADSNQPQHF. The CDR3 DNA is TGTGCCAGCAGCCGTACAGCGGATAGCAATCAGCCCCAGCATTTT.

In this sample, this clone turned up once. This chain links TRBV7-9 with TRBJ1-5; D unclear. This CDR3 spans 13 amino acids. Trimming took 2 bases from V and 3 from J, leaving 5 bases between them. CDR1 and CDR2 from the germline V gene are SEHNR and FQNEAQ (reference sequence). The CDR3 DNA reads TGTGCCAGCAGCTTAACTCTCAATCAGCCCCAGCATTTT. Its translation is CASSLTLNQPQHF.

This clone was found a few times. J is TRBJ2-3 and V is TRBV6-1; D might be TRBD1 or TRBD2, each matching 5 bases. Trimming shortened V by 6 bases and J by 0 bases, and 7 bases separated the two germline ends. Per the germline V gene, CDR1 is MNHNS and CDR2 is SASEGT. The CDR3 length is 13 residues. This CDR3 is CASRGDSTDTQYF. The CDR3 nucleotides read TGTGCCAGCAGAGGGGACAGCACAGATACGCAGTATTTT.

There are a few counts of this clone. The genes are TRBV9 and TRBJ2-2, with TRBD2 matching 8 bases. The CDR3 totals 19 residues. V lost 0 bases and J lost 3; bases outside the gene matches: 13. Germline values: CDR1 SGDLS, CDR2 YYNGEE. DNA for the CDR3: TGTGCCAGCAGCGTAGAAACCCCTTGGGTTAGCGGGGACACCGGGGAGCTGTTTTTT. Residues: CASSVETPWVSGDTGELFF. Looking up the rest from reference TRBV9 and TRBJ2-2 gives the full variable domain: DSGVTQTPKHLITATGQRVTLRCSPRSGDLSVYWYQQSLDQGLQFLIQYYNGEERAKGNILERFSAQQFPDLHSELNLSSLELGDSALYFCASSVETPWVSGDTGELFFGEGSRLTVL.